This T cell receptor beta chain derives from a study of cytomegalovirus exposure and HLA in healthy donors. General study findings and limits: Analyzed later, association rates of TCRs varied across HLA loci, with DRB1 most and HLA-C fewest.

Turning to this clone: The antigen is not known.

This PCR relied on a set of 60 Vbeta primers and 13 Jbeta primers. Produced via immunoSEQ multiplex PCR; TCRdb's table is partial and in-frame only. The top ten clones hold roughly 5.2% of a sample with approximately 150,000 clones, 84% of them seen once. CDR3 size: 11 residues. Germline V CDR1 and CDR2: SGHKS, YYEKEE (reference sequence). Trimming left V 7 bases short and J 5 bases short, with 9 bases between. The sample taken for sequencing was PBMCs. The clonotype originates from a girl aged 5 to 17 in good health and CMV-seropositive. The chain links TRBV5-5 to TRBJ1-1, with D possibly being TRBD1 (5 bases). The CDR3 loop reads CASDRGTEAFF. The CDR3, as DNA: TGTGCCAGCGACCGGGGGACTGAAGCTTTCTTT. The variable domain in full, with the rest retrieved from reference TRBV5-5 and TRBJ1-1, is DAGVTQSPTHLIKTRGQQVTLRCSPISGHKSVSWYQQVLGQGPQFIFQYYEKEERGRGNFPDRFSARQFPNYSSELNVNALLLGDSALYLCASDRGTEAFFGQGTRLTVV.